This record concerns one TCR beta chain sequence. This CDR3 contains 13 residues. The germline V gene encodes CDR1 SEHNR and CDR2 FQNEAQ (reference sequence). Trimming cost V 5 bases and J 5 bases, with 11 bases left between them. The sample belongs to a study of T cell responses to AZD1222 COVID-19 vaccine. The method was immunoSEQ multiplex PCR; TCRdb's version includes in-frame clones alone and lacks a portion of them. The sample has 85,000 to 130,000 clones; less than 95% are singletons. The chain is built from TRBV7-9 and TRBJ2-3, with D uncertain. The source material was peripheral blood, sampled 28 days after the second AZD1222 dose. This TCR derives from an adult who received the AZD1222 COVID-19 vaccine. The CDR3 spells CASSSRPGDTQYF. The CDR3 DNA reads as TGTGCCAGCAGCAGTCGCCCGGGAGATACGCAGTATTTT.